This TCR beta chain is drawn from a study of identical twins. Study results and caveats: High-abundance cord blood beta clonotypes had fewer insertions; memory repertoires showed none. Conclusions came from cross-sectional statistical analysis, not from following the same donors. It was possible that invariant MAIT and iNKT cells partly confounded the zero-insertion analyses.

This CDR3 has 15 amino acids. Per the germline V gene, CDR1 is LNHNV and CDR2 is YYDKDF (reference sequence). The V and J ends lost 0 bases and 3 bases respectively, with 11 bases between them. TCRdb reanalysed the 5' RACE reads using MiXCR and keeps one entry per CDR3 protein. The sample carries under 1 million distinct CDR3 sequences, around 12% recorded once. This clonotype was counted at least ten times. Its matching antigen is unknown. This sample also appeared in a second study, on yellow fever vaccine responses in identical twins. That paper notes: Twins reportedly had a vaccine T cell response that seemed partly convergent, partly personalized.

The chain combines TRBV15 with TRBJ2-5, with a tentative D call TRBD1 (5 bases). This TCR came from a woman between 18 and 29 years old in good health. The specimen was PBMCs. CDR3 in amino acids: CATSRDSDIEETQYF. CDR3 sequence (DNA): TGTGCCACCAGCAGAGATTCGGACATAGAAGAGACCCAGTACTTC.